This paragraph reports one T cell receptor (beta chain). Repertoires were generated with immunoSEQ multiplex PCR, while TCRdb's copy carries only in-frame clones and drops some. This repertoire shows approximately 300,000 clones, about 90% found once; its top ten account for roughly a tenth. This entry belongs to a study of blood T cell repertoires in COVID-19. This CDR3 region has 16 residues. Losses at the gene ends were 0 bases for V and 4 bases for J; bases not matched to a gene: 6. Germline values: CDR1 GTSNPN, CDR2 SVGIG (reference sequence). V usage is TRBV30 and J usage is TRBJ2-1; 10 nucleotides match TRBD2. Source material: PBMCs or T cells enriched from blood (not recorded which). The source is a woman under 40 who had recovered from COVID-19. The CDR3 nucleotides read TGTGCCTGGAGTGTACAGAGGACTAGCGGTTACAATGAGCAGTTCTTC. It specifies CAWSVQRTSGYNEQFF.